This is a list of T cell receptor beta chains from one sample in a study of blood T cell repertoires in COVID-19. The protocol was immunoSEQ multiplex PCR, while the TCRdb copy is restricted to in-frame clones and leaves out a portion. The table has about 370,000 clones, approximately 89% seen once; the top ten hold about 0.78%. The sequenced sample consisted of PBMCs or T cells enriched from blood (not recorded which). Receptors were obtained from a woman aged 40 to 55 who had been exposed to COVID-19. Each CDR3 is given with its conserved first and last residue. The D gene is left open where the match is weak. Clone size is stated in some rows and not others, as once, few, many or a class when expanded.

abundance	v_gene	j_gene	d_gene	len	CDR3aa	CDR3nt
NA	TRBV10-3	TRBJ1-2	NA	13	CAITLTASYGYTF	TGTGCCATCACTCTGACAGCTAGCTATGGCTACACCTTC
NA	TRBV10-3	TRBJ1-1	TRBD1	17	CAISAPGTGFGNTEAFF	TGTGCCATCAGTGCTCCCGGGACAGGGTTCGGGAACACTGAAGCTTTCTTT
NA	TRBV3-1/TRBV3-2	TRBJ1-1	TRBD1	14	CASSQRQGSTEAFF	TGTGCCAGCAGTCAACGACAGGGATCCACTGAAGCTTTCTTT
NA	TRBV7-3	TRBJ1-2	NA	14	CASSLTGEGYGYTF	TGTGCCAGCAGCTTAACCGGAGAGGGCTATGGCTACACCTTC
NA	TRBV7-2	TRBJ2-3	TRBD2	12	CATWGGGDTQYF	TGTGCCACCTGGGGGGGAGGAGATACGCAGTATTTT
NA	TRBV6-4	TRBJ2-2	TRBD2	15	CASSPGTSGTGELFF	TGTGCCAGCAGTCCCGGGACTAGCGGTACCGGGGAGCTGTTTTTT
NA	TRBV9	TRBJ2-5	NA	13	CASSVVGGASQYF	TGTGCCAGCAGCGTAGTGGGGGGGGCGTCCCAGTACTTC
once	TRBV7-9	TRBJ2-3	TRBD2	16	CASSLFRLRGRDTQYF	TGTGCCAGCAGCCTATTTAGATTGCGGGGGAGAGATACGCAGTATTTT
NA	TRBV28	TRBJ2-5	TRBD1	16	CASSFSPTGVGETQYF	TGTGCCAGCAGTTTTAGTCCGACAGGGGTTGGGGAGACCCAGTACTTC
NA	TRBV5-1	TRBJ1-2	NA	17	CASSSSAGMMSNYGYTF	TGCGCCAGCAGCTCCTCGGCAGGGATGATGTCTAACTATGGCTACACCTTC
once	TRBV4-3	TRBJ2-1	NA	16	CASSQDFGSSYNEQFF	TGCGCCAGCAGCCAAGATTTTGGTAGCTCCTACAATGAGCAGTTCTTC
NA	TRBV13	TRBJ1-2	NA	14	CASSLTSGGYGYTF	TGTGCCAGCAGTCTCACCTCGGGGGGGTATGGCTACACCTTC
few	TRBV11-3	TRBJ2-1	TRBD1	15	CASSSRDRVYNEQFF	TGTGCCAGCAGCTCCCGGGACAGGGTCTACAATGAGCAGTTCTTC
NA	TRBV7-2	TRBJ2-3	TRBD2	16	CASSLRGLAAPDTQYF	TGTGCCAGCAGCTTAAGGGGACTAGCGGCCCCAGATACGCAGTATTTT
NA	TRBV11-2	TRBJ2-3	NA	15	CASSPGQVSTDTQYF	TGTGCCAGCAGCCCCGGTCAGGTCAGCACAGATACGCAGTATTTT
NA	TRBV30	TRBJ2-1	NA	12	CAWSVLRDEQFF	TGTGCCTGGAGTGTACTGAGGGATGAGCAGTTCTTC
NA	TRBV19	TRBJ2-7	NA	13	CASSIKPTYEQYF	TGTGCCAGTAGTATAAAACCTACTTACGAGCAGTACTTC
NA	TRBV7-6	TRBJ1-2	NA	15	CASSLVSGGDYGYTF	TGTGCCAGCAGCTTAGTGTCGGGGGGCGACTATGGCTACACCTTC
NA	TRBV29-1	TRBJ1-1	NA	13	CSAGGAVNTEAFF	TGCAGCGCCGGAGGAGCCGTGAACACTGAAGCTTTCTTT
NA	TRBV9	TRBJ1-5	NA	14	CASSLSGANQPQHF	TGTGCCAGCAGCCTCAGCGGGGCAAATCAGCCCCAGCATTTT
NA	TRBV7-9	TRBJ2-3	NA	13	CASSWTATDTQYF	TGTGCCAGCAGCTGGACAGCCACAGATACGCAGTATTTT
NA	TRBV9	TRBJ1-3	NA	15	CASSVADSSGNTIYF	TGTGCCAGCAGCGTAGCCGACAGCTCTGGAAACACCATATATTTT
NA	TRBV10-2	TRBJ2-5	NA	13	CASIGRGEETQYF	TGCGCCAGCATAGGGAGGGGGGAAGAGACCCAGTACTTC
NA	TRBV27	TRBJ2-5	TRBD2	13	CASSSGLQETQYF	TGTGCCAGCAGTTCGGGACTACAGGAGACCCAGTACTTC
NA	TRBV30	TRBJ2-5	NA	10	CASDGETQYF	TGTGCCTCCGACGGGGAGACCCAGTACTTC
NA	TRBV7-3	TRBJ2-1	TRBD1	14	CASSAGQGNNEQFF	TGTGCCAGCAGCGCCGGACAGGGGAACAATGAGCAGTTCTTC
few	TRBV19	TRBJ1-1	NA	13	CASSSGAATEAFF	TGTGCCAGTAGTAGCGGGGCAGCCACTGAAGCTTTCTTT
NA	TRBV18	TRBJ2-1	NA	15	CASSPFKGEYNEQFF	TGTGCCAGCTCACCATTCAAGGGAGAGTACAATGAGCAGTTCTTC
once	TRBV2	TRBJ1-1	TRBD1	11	CASSRDRGAFF	TGTGCCAGCAGCCGGGACAGGGGAGCTTTCTTT
NA	TRBV30	TRBJ1-1	TRBD1	13	CAWRTGGFTEAFF	TGTGCCTGGAGAACAGGGGGATTCACTGAAGCTTTCTTT
NA	TRBV6-4	TRBJ1-1	NA	14	CASSESGKNTEAFF	TGTGCCAGCAGTGAGTCAGGGAAGAACACTGAAGCTTTCTTT
NA	TRBV6-1	TRBJ1-3	NA	14	CASSDMVQGNTIYF	TGTGCCAGCAGTGATATGGTCCAGGGGAACACCATATATTTT
NA	TRBV6-2/TRBV6-3	TRBJ2-1	NA	15	CASSYGPGSYNEQFF	TGTGCCAGCAGTTATGGGCCTGGGTCCTACAATGAGCAGTTCTTC
NA	TRBV7-2	TRBJ1-2	NA	15	CASSLRGGRDYGYTF	TGTGCCAGCAGCCTAAGGGGGGGGCGCGACTATGGCTACACCTTC
NA	TRBV19	TRBJ1-2	NA	13	CASSLPGDSGYTF	TGTGCCAGTTCGCTTCCAGGGGATAGTGGCTACACCTTC
NA	TRBV3-1/TRBV3-2	TRBJ1-2	NA	15	CASSHAAGINYGYTF	TGTGCCAGCAGCCATGCGGCGGGTATCAACTATGGCTACACCTTC
NA	TRBV5-1	TRBJ1-2	TRBD1	14	CASSLGQGASGYTF	TGCGCCAGCAGCTTGGGACAGGGGGCGTCTGGCTACACCTTC
NA	TRBV5-6	TRBJ2-2	TRBD2	16	CASSWGTSVNTGELFF	TGTGCCAGCAGCTGGGGGACTAGCGTGAACACCGGGGAGCTGTTTTTT
once	TRBV6-1	TRBJ1-2	TRBD1	14	CASSESDRVFGYTF	TGTGCCAGCAGTGAGTCGGACAGGGTCTTTGGCTACACCTTC
NA	TRBV6-5	TRBJ1-5	NA	15	CASSYSGADNQPQHF	TGTGCCAGCAGTTACTCAGGGGCAGACAATCAGCCCCAGCATTTT
NA	TRBV6-5	TRBJ2-1	NA	13	CASRTRGGNEQFF	TGTGCCAGCCGGACTAGAGGGGGCAATGAGCAGTTCTTC
NA	TRBV7-2	TRBJ2-7	TRBD1	16	CASSLAPGGQGREQYF	TGTGCCAGCAGCTTAGCCCCGGGGGGACAGGGTCGGGAGCAGTACTTC
NA	TRBV19	TRBJ2-7	NA	14	CASRLQGSSYEQYF	TGTGCCAGTAGGCTACAGGGCTCCTCCTACGAGCAGTACTTC
few	TRBV3-1/TRBV3-2	TRBJ1-1	NA	13	CASSQAVGTEAFF	TGTGCCAGCAGCCAAGCGGTCGGCACTGAAGCTTTCTTT
NA	TRBV5-6	TRBJ1-5	TRBD1	16	CASSPGTGARGQPQHF	TGTGCCAGCAGCCCCGGGACAGGGGCACGGGGTCAGCCCCAGCATTTT
once	TRBV7-9	TRBJ2-5	NA	15	CASSLARQGLRTQYF	TGTGCCAGCAGCTTAGCGCGGCAGGGCTTGAGGACCCAGTACTTC
NA	TRBV7-6	TRBJ1-1	TRBD1	14	CASSPRDSGTEAFF	TGTGCCAGCAGCCCCCGGGACAGCGGCACTGAAGCTTTCTTT
NA	TRBV6-5	TRBJ2-5	TRBD1	14	CASVIGTGRETQYF	TGTGCCAGCGTTATCGGGACAGGGAGGGAGACCCAGTACTTC
NA	TRBV7-8	TRBJ1-2	NA	15	CASSLDHRADYGYTF	TGTGCCAGCAGCTTAGACCACAGGGCGGACTATGGCTACACCTTC
NA	TRBV5-1	TRBJ2-5	TRBD2	15	CASSLGTRPQETQYF	TGCGCCAGCAGCTTGGGGACTAGACCCCAAGAGACCCAGTACTTC
NA	TRBV20-1	TRBJ1-5	NA	14	CSASENRGNQPQHF	TGCAGTGCTAGTGAAAATCGGGGCAATCAGCCCCAGCATTTT
NA	TRBV6-5	TRBJ1-1	NA	14	CASSTGNKGTEAFF	TGTGCCAGCAGTACAGGGAACAAGGGCACTGAAGCTTTCTTT
NA	TRBV19	TRBJ1-1	NA	16	CASSPRSTAMNTEAFF	TGTGCCAGTAGTCCTCGTTCTACAGCCATGAACACTGAAGCTTTCTTT
many	TRBV10-2	TRBJ2-7	NA	14	CASSERGSEYEQYF	TGCGCCAGCAGTGAGAGGGGCTCGGAATACGAGCAGTACTTC